The 12 T cell receptor beta chains reported below all come from one sample, sequenced in a study of molecular identifiers for immune sequencing clone quantification. TCRdb reprocessed the PCR reads via MiXCR and lists one record per CDR3 protein. The top ten clones hold about 0.8% of a sample with approximately 500,000 distinct CDR3 sequences, about 22% of them seen once. The source material was naive CD8+ T cells from blood, with Jurkat cell RNA spiked in. Subset meaning: FACS-sorted CD8+CD4-CCR7+CD45RA+ naive T cells. The receptors come from a human donor in good health. Some libraries in this study had Jurkat cell RNA spiked in.

The chain couples TRBV4-1 to TRBJ2-3, with TRBD2 identical over 10 bases. Trimming at V came to 4 bases and at J to 5 bases, leaving 12 bases not matched to a gene. The CDR3 is 17 amino acids. Looked up from germline, CDR1 is MGHRA and CDR2 is YSYEKL. The CDR3 loop is CASSLRMSGGARDTQYF. The CDR3, as DNA: TGCGCCAGCAGCCTAAGGATGAGCGGGGGGGCCAGAGATACGCAGTATTTT.

Comment on this clonotype: This clone may be a read error of a much larger clone one base away. The chain carries TRBV27 and TRBJ2-5; 9 bases are a match to TRBD2. CDR3 length: 15 amino acids. CDR1 MNHEY and CDR2 SMNVEV come from the germline V gene (reference sequence). In DNA form, the CDR3 reads TGTGCCAGCAGTTCTCCGGGACTAGCCGGAGAGACCCAGCACTTC. Translating gives CASSSPGLAGETQHF.

Points on this clonotype: A much larger clone differs from this one at a single base, so this may be a read error. The CDR3 loop is CASSVTDADTGELFF. The CDR3 nucleotides read TGTGCCAGCAGCGTGACAGACGCGGACACCGGGGAGCTGTTTTTT. This sequence joins TRBV7-9 and TRBJ2-2; tentatively, D is TRBD1 (5 bases). The V end lost 5 bases, the J end lost 3 bases, and 13 bases lay between the germline ends. Germline lookup yields CDR1 SEHNR and CDR2 FQNEAQ (reference sequence). The CDR3 contains 15 residues. Supplemented by reference TRBV7-9 and TRBJ2-2, the full variable domain reads DTGVSQNPRHKITKRGQNVTFRCDPISEHNRLYWYRQTLGQGPEFLTYFQNEAQLEKSRLLSDRFSAERPKGSFSTLEIQRTEQGDSAMYLCASSVTDADTGELFFGEGSRLTVL.

V and J are TRBV6-5 and TRBJ1-1, with D unclear. Germline lookup yields CDR1 MNHEY and CDR2 SVGAGI. The CDR3 has 16 amino acids. The V and J ends lost 2 bases and 5 bases respectively, with 18 bases between them. CDR3 sequence (DNA): TGTGCCAGCAGTTACAGTAAGGGCGCAAAACTTACTGAAGCTTTCTTT. Translation gives CASSYSKGAKLTEAFF.

This clonotype was recorded many times. The chain combines TRBV24-1 with TRBJ1-5; TRBD1 is a possible D gene (6 bases). In germline, CDR1 is KGHDR, CDR2 SFDVKD. This CDR3 contains 13 residues. Trimming removed 9 bases at V and 5 bases at J, with 13 bases between. The CDR3 nucleotides are TGTGCCACCTCCGAGGGGGGTCATCAGCCCCAGCATTTT. Amino acid sequence: CATSEGGHQPQHF.

This clonotype was picked up a small number of times. This chain joins TRBV27 and TRBJ1-2, with no clear D. The V gene lost 5 bases and the J gene lost 4 bases, with 11 bases spanning the gap. The CDR3 contains 13 residues. In germline, CDR1 is MNHEY, CDR2 SMNVEV (reference sequence). The DNA for the CDR3 is TGTGCCAGCAGTAGGGAGGTCGGCTATGGCTACACCTTC. Translated: CASSREVGYGYTF.

This clonotype was counted many times. The V and J genes are TRBV12-3 or TRBV12-4 and TRBJ2-3; 8 bases match TRBD2. V lost 5 bases, J lost 4 bases, and 14 bases stayed unmatched. The CDR3 totals 17 residues. CDR3 in amino acids: CASSNPRQAGGPDTQYF. The CDR3 bases are TGTGCCAGCAGTAACCCCAGACAGGCGGGAGGTCCAGATACGCAGTATTTT.

This chain joins TRBV28 and TRBJ2-6; 11 bases map to TRBD1. Per germline, CDR1 MDHEN and CDR2 SYDVKM. V shed 3 bases, J shed 4 bases, and the junction held 17 bases outside the gene matches. This CDR3 is 21 amino acids long. CDR3 nucleotide sequence: TGTGCCAGCAGTTTTTCCCGACTGGACAGGGGGCGTTTATCGGGGGCCAACGTCCTGACTTTC. It is translated as CASSFSRLDRGRLSGANVLTF.

There are many counts of this clonotype. The CDR3 nucleotides read TGCAGTGCTCCGGGACAGGGTGTGGAGCAGTACTTC. Translating gives CSAPGQGVEQYF. The genes are TRBV20-1 and TRBJ2-7; 9 bases are a match to TRBD1. The CDR3 has 12 residues. The trim removed 5 bases at V and 7 bases at J, leaving 6 bases unmatched. Looked up from germline, CDR1 is DFQATT and CDR2 is SNEGSKA (reference sequence).

This clonotype came up a few times. V gene TRBV5-1 combines with J gene TRBJ2-7, with TRBD1 as a possible D gene (7 bases). V was trimmed by 4 bases and J by 5 bases, leaving 19 bases between them. The CDR3 loop spans 15 amino acids. Germline assignment: CDR1 SGHRS and CDR2 YFSETQ. The CDR3, as DNA: TGCGCCAGCAGCGGGAACAGGGGAGGATTGGACGAGCAGTACTTC. Amino acid sequence: CASSGNRGGLDEQYF.

In its sample, this clonotype was seen a few times. V and J are TRBV5-6 and TRBJ2-5; D is ambiguous. V gave up 2 bases and J gave up 4 bases, with 12 bases separating them. Germline loops: CDR1 SGHDT, CDR2 YYEEEE. This CDR3 has 14 amino acids. CDR3 DNA sequence: TGTGCCAGCAGCTTTGTACGGTTCGGAGAGACCCAGTACTTC. This translates into CASSFVRFGETQYF.

The chain joins TRBV5-1 to TRBJ2-7; 11 bases map to TRBD2. This CDR3 region has 16 residues. The germline CDR1 and CDR2 sequences are SGHRS and YFSETQ. V lost 7 bases to trimming and J lost 4 bases; unmatched junction nucleotides: 13. The CDR3 DNA follows: TGCGCCAGCGCCAAGTCCGGGACTAGCGGTAAATACGAGCAGTACTTC. It specifies CASAKSGTSGKYEQYF.